These 23 T cell receptor beta chains originate from one sample sequenced in a study of regulatory T cells in long-lasting Graves disease. The TCR beta library used iRepertoire HTBI primers with Arm-PCR amplification of CDR3. TCRdb independently ran MiXCR on the multiplex PCR reads; one entry per CDR3 protein. The sample contains more than 400,000 distinct CDR3 sequences, about 16% of which appear only once. Documented time point: newly diagnosed GD, antithyroid drugs for less than 3 months. RNA from PBMCs was the source of the TCR library. The sample also formed part of further work on T cells in Graves' hyperthyroidism and ophthalmopathy.

The sequencing used peripheral blood mononuclear cells (PBMCs), collected at new diagnosis, from a patient treated with antithyroid drugs. The origin of the receptors is a woman under 40 with Graves disease.

Only a few counts were recorded for this clonotype. Mismatch with germline at one junction end may stem from a read error. This rearrangement joins TRBV6-1 to TRBJ2-1; 14 nucleotides match TRBD2. The CDR3 extends over 19 amino acids. Germline CDR1 reads MNHNS; CDR2 reads SASEGT. CDR3 amino acids: CTSSLPGLAGAGNYNEQFF. The DNA of the CDR3 is TGTACCAGCAGTCTACCGGGACTAGCGGGAGCGGGGAACTACAATGAGCAGTTCTTC.

The V gene is TRBV6-9, the J gene TRBJ2-7; 8 positions match TRBD1. CDR3 length: 16 amino acids. V was pared by 3 bases and J by 5 bases, with 12 bases of the junction left unmatched. Germline V lookup: CDR1 MNHGY, CDR2 SVAAGI. CDR3 region: CASSYPYRDRSHEQYF. The CDR3 nucleotides read TGTGCCAGCAGTTACCCTTACCGGGACAGGTCCCACGAGCAGTACTTC.

The chain is built from TRBV19 and TRBJ1-5; 8 bases fit TRBD1. The CDR3 covers 13 residues. Germline CDR1 is LNHDA and CDR2 is SQIVND (reference sequence). After removal of 6 bases from V and 4 bases from J, the junction contained 2 bases not matched to a gene. The CDR3 DNA is TGTGCCAGTAGGGACAGGGATAATCAGCCCCAGCATTTT. Translated: CASRDRDNQPQHF.

This clonotype was found many times. The gene calls are TRBV7-9 and TRBJ2-6; 10 nucleotides agree with TRBD1. This CDR3 comprises 16 residues. Germline-derived CDR1 and CDR2 are SEHNR and FQNEAQ (reference sequence). J gave up 2 bases and V 5 bases, and 3 bases lay outside the gene matches. The CDR3 reads CASSQGTGAGANVLTF. For the CDR3, the DNA is TGTGCCAGCAGCCAAGGGACAGGGGCTGGGGCCAACGTCCTGACTTTC. Combining the CDR3 with reference TRBV7-9 and TRBJ2-6 gives the whole variable domain DTGVSQNPRHKITKRGQNVTFRCDPISEHNRLYWYRQTLGQGPEFLTYFQNEAQLEKSRLLSDRFSAERPKGSFSTLEIQRTEQGDSAMYLCASSQGTGAGANVLTFGAGSRLTVL.

V usage is TRBV7-9 and J usage is TRBJ2-5; tentative D call: TRBD2 (6 bases). Germline CDR1 reads SEHNR; CDR2 reads FQNEAQ (reference sequence). The germline V and J ends were trimmed by 3 bases and 1 base, with 15 bases remaining between them. The CDR3 contains 16 residues. In nucleotides, the CDR3 is TGTGCCAGCAGCTTCCTCCTAGCGAGACTCCAAGAGACCCAGTACTTC. Its protein is CASSFLLARLQETQYF.

This clonotype was seen repeatedly, ten times or more. The chain uses TRBV2 and TRBJ1-4, with D unclear. Deletions cut 6 bases from V and 2 bases from J, with 10 bases between. Germline V gives CDR1 SNHLY, CDR2 FYNNEI. The CDR3 covers 14 residues. Here the CDR3 DNA reads TGTGCCAGCAGGAAAAGGGTGACTAATGAAAAACTGTTTTTT. It is translated as CASRKRVTNEKLFF.

This clonotype showed up many times. J is TRBJ1-1 and V is TRBV5-1; D remains ambiguous. In germline, CDR1 is SGHRS, CDR2 YFSETQ. Trimming removed 0 bases from V and 3 bases from J, with 9 bases in between. CDR3 length: 14 amino acids. CDR3 sequence: CASSLAGLDTEAFF. The CDR3 DNA follows: TGCGCCAGCAGCTTGGCCGGGCTCGACACTGAAGCTTTCTTT.

This clonotype was seen at least ten times. The J gene is TRBJ2-2, the V gene TRBV2; no firm D call. The germline gives CDR1 SNHLY, CDR2 FYNNEI. Trimming took 6 bases from V and 3 from J, leaving 5 bases between them. The CDR3 totals 12 residues. This CDR3 is CASRSDTGELFF. DNA for the CDR3: TGTGCCAGCAGGTCCGACACCGGGGAGCTGTTTTTT.

In its sample, this clonotype was seen a few times. The chain links TRBV20-1 to TRBJ1-2; no firm D call. V was clipped by 0 bases and J by 4 bases, with 18 bases between them. Per the germline V gene, CDR1 is DFQATT and CDR2 is SNEGSKA (reference sequence). The length of the CDR3 is 16 residues. This CDR3 is CSARDVSGFLLYGYTF. DNA for the CDR3: TGCAGTGCTAGAGATGTTTCGGGGTTTTTACTCTATGGCTACACCTTC.

This clonotype was recorded at least ten times. The rearrangement joins TRBV30 to TRBJ2-5, with 10 bases lining up with TRBD2. V shed 8 bases, J shed 1 base, and the junction held 7 bases outside the gene matches. The CDR3 sequence is 14 residues long. Per the germline V gene, CDR1 is GTSNPN and CDR2 is SVGIG (reference sequence). The CDR3 bases are TGTGCCGTATCTAGCGGGAGCTTCCAAGAGACCCAGTACTTC. Encoded protein: CAVSSGSFQETQYF.

The sample holds many counts of this clonotype. The DNA of the CDR3 is TGTGCCAGCAGTTTGTCAACGGAGGACTATGGCTACACCTTC. This encodes CASSLSTEDYGYTF. The gene calls are TRBV12-3 or TRBV12-4 and TRBJ1-2, with D uncertain. The CDR3 sequence is 14 residues long. V dropped 3 bases and J dropped 3 bases, with 11 bases sitting between them.

The V gene is TRBV28, the J gene TRBJ1-2; the match to TRBD1 covers 7 bases. Germline V gene lookup returns CDR1 MDHEN and CDR2 SYDVKM. This CDR3 comprises 16 residues. The trim removed 7 bases at V and 5 bases at J, leaving 16 bases unmatched. The CDR3 loop reads CASTRPGTVGEYGYTF. The CDR3 DNA is TGTGCCAGCACCCGTCCCGGGACAGTGGGAGAATATGGCTACACCTTC.

This clonotype was seen many times. This sequence joins TRBV4-1 and TRBJ2-3; D might be TRBD2 (6 bases). Trimming took 1 base from V and 3 from J, leaving 11 bases between them. The germline V gene has CDR1 MGHRA and CDR2 YSYEKL. This CDR3 has 15 residues. CDR3 in amino acids: CASSQVLGGTDTQYF. Here the CDR3 DNA reads TGCGCCAGCAGCCAAGTACTAGGAGGGACAGATACGCAGTATTTT.

In its sample, this clonotype was seen many times. The germline gene is not matched at one end of the junction; a read error may be the cause. This chain links TRBV27 with TRBJ1-1; TRBD1 is a possible D gene (5 bases). This CDR3 has 14 amino acids. Per the germline V gene, CDR1 is MNHEY and CDR2 is SMNVEV (reference sequence). CDR3: CASSPTALGTEAFF. DNA of the CDR3: TGTGCCAGCAGCCCGACAGCATTGGGCACTGAAGCCTTCTTT.

In this sample, this clonotype turned up many times. The chain combines TRBV18 with TRBJ1-5, with D possibly TRBD1 on 5 matching bases. Germline CDR1 reads KGHSH; CDR2 reads LQKENI. Trimming cost V 4 bases and J 5 bases, with 9 bases left between them. CDR3 length: 13 residues. CDR3 protein: CASSQTRDQPQHF. The DNA of the CDR3 is TGTGCCAGCTCACAAACCAGGGATCAGCCCCAGCATTTT.

Ten or more counts support this clonotype. This chain uses TRBV2 with TRBJ2-3, with D possibly TRBD2 on 6 matching bases. The CDR3 consists of 13 residues. V lost 4 bases to trimming and J lost 5 bases, with 10 bases between them. Germline CDR1 SNHLY, CDR2 FYNNEI. CDR3 bases: TGTGCCAGCAGTGTGGCGGGAAAAGATACGCAGTATTTT. Its translation is CASSVAGKDTQYF.

This clonotype was observed many times. The V call is TRBV29-1, the J call TRBJ2-3; 10 bases match TRBD1. Trimming at V came to 7 bases and at J to 1 base, leaving 5 bases not matched to a gene. Per germline, CDR1 SQVTM and CDR2 ANQGSEA. The CDR3 is 14 amino acids. This chain's CDR3 is CSARQGAGTDTQYF. DNA for the CDR3: TGCAGCGCGCGACAGGGGGCAGGCACAGATACGCAGTATTTT.

This clonotype was seen many times. The V gene is TRBV28, the J gene TRBJ2-7; perhaps TRBD1 as D (5 bases). Germline V gene sequence: CDR1 MDHEN, CDR2 SYDVKM. With 5 bases removed from V and 2 bases from J, the gap between germline ends came to 19 bases. This CDR3 has 16 residues. The DNA of the CDR3 is TGTGCCAGCAGTCTTTCTCCGGCAGGGCTAGCCTACGAGCAGTACTTC. Translating gives CASSLSPAGLAYEQYF.

Ten or more counts support this clonotype. The chain has TRBV27 and TRBJ2-7; TRBD2 aligns across 10 bases. Unmatched junction bases numbered 9, after V lost 6 bases and J lost 4 bases. CDR1 is MNHEY, CDR2 SMNVEV, per germline (reference sequence). This CDR3 spans 15 amino acids. CDR3 nucleotides: TGTGCCAGCAGGAAAACTAGCGGGATGATTTACGAGCAGTACTTC. Residues: CASRKTSGMIYEQYF.

This clonotype appeared many times. J is TRBJ1-1 and V is TRBV6-1; no reliable D call. This CDR3 comprises 9 residues. CDR1 MNHNS and CDR2 SASEGT come from the germline V gene. V lost 7 bases, J lost 7 bases, and 4 bases lay in between. CDR3 in amino acids: CASNDEAFF. Written as DNA, the CDR3 is TGTGCCAGCAATGATGAAGCTTTCTTT.

Comment on this clonotype: Since a much larger clone is just one base distant, this may be a read error. The chain employs TRBV20-1 and TRBJ2-1; 10 positions match TRBD2. Germline V gives CDR1 DFQATT, CDR2 SNEGSKA (reference sequence). V lost 0 bases, J lost 0 bases, and 2 bases stayed unmatched. The CDR3 is 16 residues long. The CDR3 reads CSARELAGSSYNEQFF. In DNA form, the CDR3 reads TGCAGTGCTAGAGAACTAGCGGGGAGCTCCTACAATGAGCAGTTCTTC.

V usage is TRBV20-1 and J usage is TRBJ1-4; D is undetermined. The germline gives CDR1 DFQATT, CDR2 SNEGSKA (reference sequence). With 2 bases removed from V and 4 bases from J, the gap between germline ends came to 14 bases. The CDR3 is made up of 15 amino acids. The CDR3 DNA reads as TGCAGTGCTAGACGTGCCGGGTCCGGTAATGAAAAACTGTTTTTT. Protein sequence: CSARRAGSGNEKLFF.

The chain recombines TRBV20-1 with TRBJ2-7; D may be TRBD2 (6 bases). Germline V CDR1 and CDR2: DFQATT, SNEGSKA (reference sequence). The V end lost 7 bases, the J end lost 0 bases, and 16 bases lay between the germline ends. The CDR3 extends over 14 amino acids. Here the CDR3 DNA reads TGCAGTGTCCAACTAGCTGGGCTCTCCTACGAGCAGTACTTC. Translation gives CSVQLAGLSYEQYF.